This T cell receptor beta chain was documented in a study of cytomegalovirus exposure and HLA in healthy donors. The study's findings and limits: The productive fraction for most TCR beta V segments was about 87% or about 30% in an earlier analysis. Links to common viral pathogens appeared, in a later analysis, for several of the most significant clusters. There were 150 to 200 TCR beta chains listed as cytomegalovirus-associated.

Trimming removed 7 bases from V and 7 bases from J, with 12 bases in between. CDR1 is SGDLS, CDR2 YYNGEE, per germline. CDR3 size: 11 residues. PCR primers comprised 60 Vbeta and 13 Jbeta primers. Sequencing was performed with immunoSEQ multiplex PCR; in TCRdb, only in-frame clones are kept and a portion is missing. This repertoire shows about 150,000 clones, roughly 82% found once; its top ten account for approximately 6.1%. A few counts support this clone. What it binds is unknown. This TCR was recovered from a young man in good health and CMV-seropositive. V is TRBV9 and J is TRBJ2-7; D perhaps matches TRBD2 (6 bases). What was sequenced was PBMCs. This CDR3 is CASSREEEQYF. CDR3 bases: TGTGCCAGCTCTAGGGAGGAGGAGCAGTACTTC.